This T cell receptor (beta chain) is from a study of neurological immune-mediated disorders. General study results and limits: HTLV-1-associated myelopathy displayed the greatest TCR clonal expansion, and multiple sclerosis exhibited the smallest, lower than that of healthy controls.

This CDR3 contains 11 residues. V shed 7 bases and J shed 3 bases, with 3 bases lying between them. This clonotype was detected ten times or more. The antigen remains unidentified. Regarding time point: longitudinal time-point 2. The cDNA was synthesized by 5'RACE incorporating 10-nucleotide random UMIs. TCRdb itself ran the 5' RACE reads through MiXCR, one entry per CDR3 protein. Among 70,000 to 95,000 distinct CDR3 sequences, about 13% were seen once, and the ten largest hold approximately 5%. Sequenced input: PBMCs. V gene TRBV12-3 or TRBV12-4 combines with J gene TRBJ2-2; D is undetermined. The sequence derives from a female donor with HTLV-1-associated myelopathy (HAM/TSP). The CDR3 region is CASTYTGELFF. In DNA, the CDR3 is TGTGCCAGCACCTACACCGGGGAGCTGTTTTTT.